This T cell receptor (beta chain) was sequenced for a study of metastatic and nonmetastatic thyroid tumors. Study at large: It was across blood and tumor or nodule tissue from malignant and benign thyroid patients that repertoires were compared. Study outcomes and limitations: For both blood and tumor, malignant thyroid tumors reportedly showed significantly higher TCR beta diversity than benign nodules did.

The ends were cut back, 9 bases at V and 2 bases at J, with 11 bases in the middle. Germline V gene lookup returns CDR1 LNHDA and CDR2 SQIVND (reference sequence). The CDR3 length is 14 residues. Per the original data handling: The study's classifier, a distant-metastasis tool for papillary thyroid cancer, was built using CDR3 differences across clinicopathological groups. Using MiXCR, TCRdb reanalyzed the PCR reads. TCRdb's processing, not the study's, gives the V and J calls here. The repertoire holds about 25,000 clones, with 20% to 25% as singletons. Ahead of thyroid surgery, no patient had received treatment of any kind. This clone was seen more than once but under ten times. Its antigen remains unidentified.

The sequence was obtained from a male donor with papillary thyroid cancer or a benign thyroid nodule (not recorded which). Some clones in this sample may be carry-over from other donors' samples. Sequenced sample: blood. The chain couples TRBV19 to TRBJ2-6; no clear D gene. The CDR3 loop reads CASSTAAGANVLTF. The CDR3 coding sequence is TGTGCCAGCTCGACGGCTGCTGGGGCCAACGTCCTGACTTTC.